The clone carrying this T cell receptor (beta chain) came up a few times. These data belong to a study of blood T cell repertoires in COVID-19. In the study overall: Researchers got acute and convalescent COVID-19 samples from the United States, Italy and Spain. PBMCs, B-cell-depleted T cells, or T cells provided the cDNA or gDNA that made up the material.

As handled by the study authors: Amplification with reference gene primers provided the estimates of nucleated cell counts. Sequencing was performed with immunoSEQ multiplex PCR; in TCRdb, only in-frame clones are kept and a portion is missing. V and J calls and clone size are as listed in that table; D and trimming were resolved from the DNA. The table records hundreds of thousands of clones, more than 75% of them present only once. Germline V gives CDR1 SQVTM, CDR2 ANQGSEA. This CDR3 has 17 amino acids. V was pared by 0 bases and J by 4 bases, with 13 bases of the junction left unmatched. The chain couples TRBV29-1 to TRBJ1-1; 8 positions match TRBD1. The receptor was isolated from a woman under 40 who had recovered from COVID-19. The sample consisted of peripheral blood. DNA of the CDR3: TGCAGCGTTGAAGATCACAGGGGGTTCCGCCGGGGCACTGAAGCTTTCTTT. This translates into CSVEDHRGFRRGTEAFF.